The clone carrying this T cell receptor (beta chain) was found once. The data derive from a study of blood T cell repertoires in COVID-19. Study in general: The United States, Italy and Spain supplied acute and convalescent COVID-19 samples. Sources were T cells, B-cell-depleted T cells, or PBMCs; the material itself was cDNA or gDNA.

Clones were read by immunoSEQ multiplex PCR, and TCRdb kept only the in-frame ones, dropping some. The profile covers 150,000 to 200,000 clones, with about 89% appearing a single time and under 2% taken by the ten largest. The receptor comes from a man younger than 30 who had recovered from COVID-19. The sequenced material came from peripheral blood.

CDR3 sequence (DNA): TGTGCCAGCAGCTTAGTGGCAGGGGGCAACACTGAAGCTTTCTTT. This translates into CASSLVAGGNTEAFF. The chain has TRBV7-9 and TRBJ1-1, with 8 nucleotides matching TRBD1. The germline CDR1 and CDR2 sequences are SEHNR and FQNEAQ (reference sequence). This CDR3 has 15 residues. V lost 1 base to trimming and J lost 2 bases; unmatched junction nucleotides: 3.